This entry lists 15 T cell receptor beta chains sequenced from one sample in a study of identical twins. TCRdb reanalysed the 5' RACE reads using MiXCR and keeps one entry per CDR3 protein. The table has 250,000 or so distinct CDR3 sequences, about 8.3% seen once. This sample was shared with a second study, whose subject was yellow fever vaccine responses in identical twins.

The sequencing sample was made of CD8+ T cells sorted from blood. These receptors were taken from a woman between 18 and 30 years old in good health.

This clonotype was detected only a few times. V gene TRBV7-9 combines with J gene TRBJ2-5, with 8 bases lining up with TRBD1. The CDR3 loop spans 17 amino acids. Germline V gives CDR1 SEHNR, CDR2 FQNEAQ (reference sequence). V shed 7 bases, J shed 5 bases, and the junction held 18 bases outside the gene matches. The CDR3 here is CASTPLRDRKAGETQYF. The CDR3 DNA reads TGTGCCAGCACCCCTCTCCGGGACAGGAAGGCTGGTGAGACCCAGTACTTC. Based on the CDR3 plus reference TRBV7-9 and TRBJ2-5, the full variable domain is DTGVSQNPRHKITKRGQNVTFRCDPISEHNRLYWYRQTLGQGPEFLTYFQNEAQLEKSRLLSDRFSAERPKGSFSTLEIQRTEQGDSAMYLCASTPLRDRKAGETQYFGPGTRLLVL.

This clonotype was counted between two and nine times. V gene TRBV4-2 combines with J gene TRBJ2-2; D is ambiguous. CDR3 size: 15 residues. V lost 1 base and J lost 6, with 12 bases in between. Germline V gives CDR1 LGHNA, CDR2 YNFKEQ. CDR3 sequence (DNA): TGTGCCAGCAGCCAAGTCGGTGCTATTCCCGGGGAGCTGTTTTTT. It yields the protein CASSQVGAIPGELFF.

The chain uses TRBV25-1 and TRBJ2-1; 8 bases agree with TRBD2. The CDR3 spans 16 residues. V trimming: 5 bases; J trimming: 3 bases; junction bases outside the gene matches: 9. The V gene's germline CDR1 is MGHDK and CDR2 SYGVNS. CDR3 nucleotide sequence: TGTGCCAGCAGTTCAACCCCCGGGGGGGACTACAATGAGCAGTTCTTC. It specifies CASSSTPGGDYNEQFF.

This clonotype was picked up a small number of times. The CDR3 here is CATSSRDGQYF. In nucleotides, the CDR3 is TGTGCCACCAGTTCCCGGGACGGCCAGTACTTC. The chain employs TRBV24-1 and TRBJ2-5, with D possibly called TRBD1 or TRBD2 (5 bases each). The CDR3 is 11 residues long. V lost 6 bases to trimming and J lost 10 bases, with 11 bases between them. CDR1 is KGHDR, CDR2 SFDVKD, per germline.

This clonotype appeared a few times. This rearrangement joins TRBV14 to TRBJ2-5, with a weak D call TRBD2 (5 bases). Trimming left V 0 bases short and J 5 bases short, with 10 bases between. Looked up from germline, CDR1 is SGHDN and CDR2 is FVKESK. The CDR3 totals 14 residues. DNA of the CDR3: TGTGCCAGCAGCCAAGACGGGAATTATGAGACCCAGTACTTC. Its translation is CASSQDGNYETQYF.

Comments on this clonotype: The junction differs from germline at one of its ends, possibly a read error. The rearrangement uses TRBV20-1 and TRBJ2-7; 8 bases map to TRBD2. Per the germline V gene, CDR1 is DFQATT and CDR2 is SNEGSKA (reference sequence). The CDR3 runs to 13 residues. The CDR3 loop reads CRARGTSGGEQYF. The CDR3 bases are TGCAGAGCTAGAGGGACTAGTGGAGGGGAGCAGTACTTC.

This clonotype has a handful of counts. The chain is built from TRBV6-5 and TRBJ2-3, with D perhaps matching TRBD1 or TRBD2 (5 bases each). CDR1 and CDR2 (germline): MNHEY, SVGAGI. Trimming left V 0 bases short and J 2 bases short, with 6 bases between. This CDR3 comprises 14 residues. As DNA, the CDR3 is TGTGCCAGCAGTTACTCCGGGGCCACAGATACGCAGTATTTT. This encodes CASSYSGATDTQYF.

This sequence joins TRBV4-3 and TRBJ2-1; the match to TRBD2 covers 11 bases. Germline V gives CDR1 LGHNA, CDR2 YSLEER. With 0 bases clipped from V and 3 bases from J, the junction kept 4 bases outside the gene matches. This CDR3 region has 17 residues. CDR3 sequence: CASSQDLTSGNYNEQFF. CDR3 nucleotide sequence: TGCGCCAGCAGCCAAGATTTGACTAGCGGGAACTACAATGAGCAGTTCTTC.

The chain recombines TRBV28 with TRBJ2-7; TRBD1 is a possible D gene (6 bases). Germline loops: CDR1 MDHEN, CDR2 SYDVKM. V was cut by 3 bases and J by 3 bases, with 18 bases left in between. The CDR3 has 16 amino acids. The CDR3, as DNA: TGTGCCAGCAGTTTCAACAGCCGGGACACAAACTACGAGCAGTACTTC. This codes for CASSFNSRDTNYEQYF.

The sample holds a few counts of this clonotype. CDR3 in DNA: TGCGCCAGCAGCTCACAAGTGGACTACGAGCAGTACTTC. It translates to CASSSQVDYEQYF. The gene calls are TRBV5-1 and TRBJ2-7; D is unclear. With 3 bases removed from V and 3 bases from J, the gap between germline ends came to 10 bases. The CDR3 extends over 13 amino acids. CDR1 and CDR2 (germline): SGHRS, YFSETQ.

This clonotype was observed a handful of times. The V gene is TRBV12-3 or TRBV12-4, the J gene TRBJ1-1, with D hard to call. The CDR3 runs to 13 residues. V was trimmed by 7 bases and J by 1 base, leaving 10 bases between them. CDR3 protein: CASNPTENTEAFF. DNA for the CDR3: TGTGCCAGCAACCCAACGGAGAACACTGAAGCTTTCTTT.

This clonotype appeared many times. The genes are TRBV12-3 or TRBV12-4 and TRBJ2-1; TRBD1 matches 7 bases. This CDR3 comprises 15 residues. The J segment lost 2 bases and the V segment lost 6 bases, leaving 7 bases of the junction unmatched. Here the CDR3 DNA reads TGTGCCAGCAGGGTGACAGGGCACCCCTACAATGAGCAGTTCTTC. Translated, it gives CASRVTGHPYNEQFF.

This chain links TRBV7-9 with TRBJ2-7, with D uncertain. Germline CDR1 is SEHNR and CDR2 is FQNEAQ (reference sequence). V was pared by 5 bases and J by 2 bases, with 10 bases between. The CDR3 runs 13 residues. The CDR3 coding sequence is TGTGCCAGCAGCCGCGAGTCCCCCTACGAGCAGTACTTC. Its protein product is CASSRESPYEQYF.

In this sample, this clonotype turned up many times. The chain joins TRBV5-1 to TRBJ2-7; TRBD1 aligns across 7 bases. V was pared by 0 bases and J by 4 bases, with 10 bases of the junction left unmatched. The germline V gene has CDR1 SGHRS and CDR2 YFSETQ. The CDR3 is made up of 16 amino acids. Here the CDR3 DNA reads TGCGCCAGCAGCTTGGACGGGACAGCTTCGGTGTACGAGCAGTACTTC. Encoded protein: CASSLDGTASVYEQYF.

This sequence joins TRBV3-1 and TRBJ2-5; 9 bases match TRBD1. Germline trimming cut 3 bases from V and 5 bases from J; bases unmatched to any gene: 4. Per the germline V gene, CDR1 is LGHDT and CDR2 is YNNKEL (reference sequence). The CDR3 is 14 amino acids. This chain's CDR3 is CASSHPGQGETQYF. CDR3 DNA: TGTGCCAGCAGCCACCCGGGACAGGGCGAGACCCAGTACTTC.